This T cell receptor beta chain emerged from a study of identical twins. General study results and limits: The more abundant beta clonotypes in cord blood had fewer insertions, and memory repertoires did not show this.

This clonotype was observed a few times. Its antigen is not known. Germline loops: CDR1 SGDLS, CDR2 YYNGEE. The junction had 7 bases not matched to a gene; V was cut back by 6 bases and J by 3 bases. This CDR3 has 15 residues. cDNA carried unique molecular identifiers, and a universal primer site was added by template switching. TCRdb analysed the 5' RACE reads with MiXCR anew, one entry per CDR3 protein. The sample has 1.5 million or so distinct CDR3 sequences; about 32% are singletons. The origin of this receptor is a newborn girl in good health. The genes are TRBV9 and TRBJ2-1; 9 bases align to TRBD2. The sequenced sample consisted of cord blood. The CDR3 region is CASTHGTSFYNEQFF. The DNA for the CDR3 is TGTGCCAGCACCCACGGGACTAGCTTCTACAATGAGCAGTTCTTC.